These 7 T cell receptor beta chains originate from one sample sequenced in a study of T-cell reconstitution after alpha-beta-depleted transplantation in children. Unique molecular identifiers were incorporated when the TCRbeta library was constructed. TCRdb itself ran the PCR reads through MiXCR, one entry per CDR3 protein. Altogether under 450,000 distinct CDR3 sequences are present, around 15% being singletons, with the ten largest covering about 32%. The material was PBMCs, mostly from graft donor cells, obtained 360 days after TCRalphabeta/CD19-depleted stem cell transplant. Receptors were obtained from a boy in the first two years of life who had a stem cell transplant for Wiskott-Aldrich syndrome, so the T cells may come from the graft donor.

This clonotype showed up just a few times. The CDR3 reads CASSSLTGGPYNEQFF. The DNA for the CDR3 is TGTGCCAGCAGCTCTCTCACGGGGGGGCCCTACAATGAGCAGTTCTTC. The chain combines TRBV16 with TRBJ2-1; 8 nucleotides line up with TRBD2. Germline CDR1 and CDR2: KGHSY and FQNENV. CDR3 length: 16 amino acids. V lost 5 bases to trimming and J lost 2 bases; unmatched junction nucleotides: 8.

J is TRBJ2-7 and V is TRBV11-1; 14 nucleotides align to TRBD2. Germline lookup yields CDR1 SGHAT and CDR2 FQDESV (reference sequence). V shed 1 base, J shed 0 bases, and the junction held 5 bases outside the gene matches. The CDR3 sequence is 18 residues long. The CDR3 loop is CASSLGGLAGARSYEQYF. In DNA form, the CDR3 reads TGTGCCAGCAGCTTAGGGGGACTAGCGGGGGCCCGCTCCTACGAGCAGTACTTC.

On this clonotype itself: One end of the junction fails to match germline, which may point to a read error. This rearrangement joins TRBV12-3 or TRBV12-4 to TRBJ2-7; D ambiguous. The CDR3 totals 13 residues. CDR3 DNA sequence: TGTGCCAGCAGTTTTTTCCGGTCTCACCCACACAGCTTC. Translated: CASSFFRSHPHSF.

The chain recombines TRBV20-1 with TRBJ2-7; 7 bases are shared with TRBD1. With V trimmed by 0 bases and J by 3 bases, 8 bases remained unmatched. In germline, CDR1 is DFQATT, CDR2 SNEGSKA (reference sequence). The CDR3 extends over 15 amino acids. CDR3 residues: CSARDYSGTVYEQYF. The CDR3 nucleotides are TGCAGTGCTAGAGATTACTCCGGGACAGTCTACGAGCAGTACTTC.

V gene TRBV9 combines with J gene TRBJ2-2; 15 bases agree with TRBD2. Germline values: CDR1 SGDLS, CDR2 YYNGEE. The junction had 12 bases not matched to a gene; V was cut back by 0 bases and J by 3 bases. This CDR3 is 21 amino acids long. The CDR3 here is CASSVGAGLAGGLGDTGELFF. The DNA for the CDR3 is TGTGCCAGCAGCGTAGGGGCTGGACTAGCGGGAGGGCTTGGGGACACCGGGGAGCTGTTTTTT. The whole variable domain, remainder taken from reference TRBV9 and TRBJ2-2, is DSGVTQTPKHLITATGQRVTLRCSPRSGDLSVYWYQQSLDQGLQFLIQYYNGEERAKGNILERFSAQQFPDLHSELNLSSLELGDSALYFCASSVGAGLAGGLGDTGELFFGEGSRLTVL.

The chain uses TRBV10-3 and TRBJ2-3, with TRBD2 matching 12 bases. Germline CDR1 is ENHRY and CDR2 is SYGVKD. The CDR3 has 15 residues. The ends lost 10 bases at V and 2 bases at J; junction bases unmatched: 7. The CDR3, as DNA: TGTGCCACCACGGGGACTAGCGGGCTCACAGATACGCAGTATTTT. It translates to CATTGTSGLTDTQYF.

V usage is TRBV5-8 and J usage is TRBJ2-3; no clear D. V gave up 3 bases and J gave up 0 bases, with 11 bases separating them. Germline lookup yields CDR1 SGHTS and CDR2 YDEGEE. The CDR3 consists of 15 residues. DNA for the CDR3: TGTGCCAGCAGCTCGGCCAGGCGTAGCACAGATACGCAGTATTTT. Amino acids: CASSSARRSTDTQYF.